The clone carrying this TCR beta chain turned up a few times. V shed 8 bases and J shed 7 bases, with 20 bases lying between them. CDR3 length: 14 residues. The germline gives CDR1 SGHTA, CDR2 FQGNSA. These data originate in a study of blood T cell repertoires in COVID-19. Study at large: Samples of COVID-19 (acute and convalescent) were obtained from the United States, Italy and Spain. Nucleic acid was either cDNA or gDNA, and it came from T cells, B-cell-depleted T cells, or PBMCs.

Authors' processing steps: By means of reference gene primer amplification, nucleated cell counts were estimated. The method was immunoSEQ multiplex PCR; TCRdb's version includes in-frame clones alone and lacks a portion of them. V and J calls and clone size are those listed in that table; D and trimming were worked out from the DNA. The sample lists around 150,000 clones; around 76% were seen once. The sample comprised peripheral blood. This clonotype originated in a man aged 55 to 70 with acute or convalescent COVID-19. The J gene is TRBJ1-2, the V gene TRBV7-2, with D possibly being TRBD1 (5 bases). The CDR3 DNA sequence: TGTGCCAGCGCCCCAGCCGTAGGGGTATCTGGCTACACCTTC. The encoded protein is CASAPAVGVSGYTF.